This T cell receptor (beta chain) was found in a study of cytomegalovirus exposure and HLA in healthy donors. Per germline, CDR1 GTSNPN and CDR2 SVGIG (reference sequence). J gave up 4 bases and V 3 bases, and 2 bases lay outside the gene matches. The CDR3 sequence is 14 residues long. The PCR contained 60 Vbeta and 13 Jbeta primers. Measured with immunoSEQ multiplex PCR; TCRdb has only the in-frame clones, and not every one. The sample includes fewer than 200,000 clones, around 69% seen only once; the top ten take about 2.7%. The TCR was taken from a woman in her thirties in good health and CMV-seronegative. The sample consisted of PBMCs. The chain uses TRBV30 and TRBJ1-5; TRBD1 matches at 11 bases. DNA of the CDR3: TGTGCCTGGAGGGACAGGGGGCTGAATCAGCCCCAGCATTTT. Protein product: CAWRDRGLNQPQHF.